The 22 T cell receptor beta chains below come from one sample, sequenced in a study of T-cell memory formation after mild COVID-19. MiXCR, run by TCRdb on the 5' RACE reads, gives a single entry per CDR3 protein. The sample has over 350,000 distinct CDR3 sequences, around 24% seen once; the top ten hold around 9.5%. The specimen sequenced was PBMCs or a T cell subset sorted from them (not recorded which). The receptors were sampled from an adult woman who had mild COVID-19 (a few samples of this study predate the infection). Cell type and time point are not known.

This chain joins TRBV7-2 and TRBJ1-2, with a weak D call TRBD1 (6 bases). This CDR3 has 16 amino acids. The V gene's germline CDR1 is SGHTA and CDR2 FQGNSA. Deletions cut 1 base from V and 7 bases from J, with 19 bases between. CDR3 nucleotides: TGTGCCAGCAGCTTAGTCCGGGGCAGGGGAAGGGTTGGCTACACCTTC. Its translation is CASSLVRGRGRVGYTF.

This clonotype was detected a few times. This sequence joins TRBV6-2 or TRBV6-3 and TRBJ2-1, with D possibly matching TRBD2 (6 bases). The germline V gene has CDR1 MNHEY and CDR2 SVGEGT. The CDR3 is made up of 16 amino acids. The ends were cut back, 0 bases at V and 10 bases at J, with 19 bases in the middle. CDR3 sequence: CASSYSITASAEEQFF. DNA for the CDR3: TGTGCCAGCAGTTACTCGATCACTGCTAGCGCGGAAGAGCAGTTCTTC.

CDR3 bases: TGTGCCAGCTCACCTCAGGGGACAGGGATCACAGATACGCAGTATTTT. It is translated as CASSPQGTGITDTQYF. This chain connects TRBV18 to TRBJ2-3; the match to TRBD1 covers 9 bases. The V gene's germline CDR1 is KGHSH and CDR2 LQKENI. V lost 3 bases to trimming and J lost 2 bases; unmatched junction nucleotides: 6. CDR3 length: 16 residues.

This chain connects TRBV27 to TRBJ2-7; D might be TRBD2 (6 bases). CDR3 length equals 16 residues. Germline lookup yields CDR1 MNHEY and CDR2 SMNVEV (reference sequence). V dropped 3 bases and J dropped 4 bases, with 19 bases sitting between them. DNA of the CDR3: TGTGCCAGCAGTTTCGGAGGGGCTAAGGTAGGATACGAGCAGTACTTC. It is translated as CASSFGGAKVGYEQYF.

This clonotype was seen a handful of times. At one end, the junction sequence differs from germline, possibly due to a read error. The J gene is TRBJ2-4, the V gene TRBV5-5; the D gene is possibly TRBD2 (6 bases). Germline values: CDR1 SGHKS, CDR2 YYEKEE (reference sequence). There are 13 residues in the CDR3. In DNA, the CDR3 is TGTGCCAGCAGCTTGGCGTTCGGCGGGACCACGGACTTC. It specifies CASSLAFGGTTDF.

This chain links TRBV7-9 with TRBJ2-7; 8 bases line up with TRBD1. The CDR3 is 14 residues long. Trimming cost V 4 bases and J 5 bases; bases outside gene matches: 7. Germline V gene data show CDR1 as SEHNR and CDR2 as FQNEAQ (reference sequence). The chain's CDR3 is CASSSGTGFHEQYF. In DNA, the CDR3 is TGTGCCAGCAGCTCCGGGACAGGCTTCCACGAGCAGTACTTC. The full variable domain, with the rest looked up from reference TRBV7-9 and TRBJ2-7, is DTGVSQNPRHKITKRGQNVTFRCDPISEHNRLYWYRQTLGQGPEFLTYFQNEAQLEKSRLLSDRFSAERPKGSFSTLEIQRTEQGDSAMYLCASSSGTGFHEQYFGPGTRLTVT.

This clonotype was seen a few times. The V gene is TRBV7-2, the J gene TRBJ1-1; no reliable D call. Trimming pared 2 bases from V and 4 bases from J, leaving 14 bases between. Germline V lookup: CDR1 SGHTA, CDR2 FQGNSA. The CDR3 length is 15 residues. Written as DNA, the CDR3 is TGTGCCAGCAGCTTACAGCCTGAGTTTGCCACTGAAGCTTTCTTT. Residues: CASSLQPEFATEAFF.

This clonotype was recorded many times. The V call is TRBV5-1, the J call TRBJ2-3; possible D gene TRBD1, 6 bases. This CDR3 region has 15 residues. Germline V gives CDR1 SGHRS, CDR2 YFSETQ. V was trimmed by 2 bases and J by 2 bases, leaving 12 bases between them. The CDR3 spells CASSFQGMVTDTQYF. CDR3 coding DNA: TGCGCCAGCAGCTTTCAGGGGATGGTCACAGATACGCAGTATTTT.

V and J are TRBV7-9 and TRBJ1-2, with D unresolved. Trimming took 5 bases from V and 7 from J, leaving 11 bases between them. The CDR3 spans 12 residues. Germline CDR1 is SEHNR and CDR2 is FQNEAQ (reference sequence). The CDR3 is CASSRDLAGYTF. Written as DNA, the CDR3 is TGTGCCAGCAGCCGAGACCTGGCTGGCTACACCTTC. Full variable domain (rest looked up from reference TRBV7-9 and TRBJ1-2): DTGVSQNPRHKITKRGQNVTFRCDPISEHNRLYWYRQTLGQGPEFLTYFQNEAQLEKSRLLSDRFSAERPKGSFSTLEIQRTEQGDSAMYLCASSRDLAGYTFGSGTRLTVV.

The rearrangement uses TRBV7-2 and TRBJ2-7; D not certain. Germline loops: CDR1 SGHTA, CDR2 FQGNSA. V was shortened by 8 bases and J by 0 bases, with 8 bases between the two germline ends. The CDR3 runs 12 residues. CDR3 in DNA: TGTGCCAGCGAACAGAACTCCTACGAGCAGTACTTC. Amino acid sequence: CASEQNSYEQYF. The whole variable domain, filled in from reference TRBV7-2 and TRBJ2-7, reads GAGVSQSPSNKVTEKGKDVELRCDPISGHTALYWYRQSLGQGLEFLIYFQGNSAPDKSGLPSDRFSAERTGGSVSTLTIQRTQQEDSAVYLCASEQNSYEQYFGPGTRLTVT.

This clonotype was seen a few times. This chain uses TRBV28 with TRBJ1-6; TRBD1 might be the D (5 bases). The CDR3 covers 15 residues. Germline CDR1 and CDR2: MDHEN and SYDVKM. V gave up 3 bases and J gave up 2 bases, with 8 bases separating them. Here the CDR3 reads CASSFGGTYNSPLHF. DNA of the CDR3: TGTGCCAGCAGTTTCGGGGGTACCTATAATTCACCCCTCCACTTT.

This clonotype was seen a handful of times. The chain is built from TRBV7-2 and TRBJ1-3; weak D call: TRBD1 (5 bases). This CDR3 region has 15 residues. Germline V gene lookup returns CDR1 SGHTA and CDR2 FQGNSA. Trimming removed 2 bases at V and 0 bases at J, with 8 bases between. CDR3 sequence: CASSLYGTSGNTIYF. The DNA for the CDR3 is TGTGCCAGCAGCTTATATGGGACCTCTGGAAACACCATATATTTT.

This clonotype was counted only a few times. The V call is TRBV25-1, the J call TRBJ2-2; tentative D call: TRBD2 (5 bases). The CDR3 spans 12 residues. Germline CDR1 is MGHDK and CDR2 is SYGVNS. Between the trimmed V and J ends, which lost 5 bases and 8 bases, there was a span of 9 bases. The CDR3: CASSTGIGELFF. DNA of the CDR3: TGTGCCAGCAGTACGGGGATTGGGGAGCTGTTTTTT.

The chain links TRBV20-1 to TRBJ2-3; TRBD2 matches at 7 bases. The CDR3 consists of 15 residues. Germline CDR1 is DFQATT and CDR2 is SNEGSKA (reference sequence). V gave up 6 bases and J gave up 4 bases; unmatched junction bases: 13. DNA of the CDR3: TGCAGTGCCCTTAAAGGCGGGAGAGAGGCAGATACGCAGTATTTT. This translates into CSALKGGREADTQYF.

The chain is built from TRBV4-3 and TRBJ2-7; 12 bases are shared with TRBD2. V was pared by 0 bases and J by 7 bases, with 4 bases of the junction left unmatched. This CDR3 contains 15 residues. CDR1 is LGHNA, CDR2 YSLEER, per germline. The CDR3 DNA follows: TGCGCCAGCAGCCAAGATGGGACTAGCGGGTTTGAGCAGTACTTC. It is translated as CASSQDGTSGFEQYF.

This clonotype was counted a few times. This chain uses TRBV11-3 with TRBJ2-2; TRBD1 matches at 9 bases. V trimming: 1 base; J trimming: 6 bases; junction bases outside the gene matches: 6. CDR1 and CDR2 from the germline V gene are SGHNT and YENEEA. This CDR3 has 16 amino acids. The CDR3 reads CASSLVTGGSPGELFF. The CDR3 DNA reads TGTGCCAGCAGCTTAGTTACAGGGGGCTCCCCCGGGGAGCTGTTTTTT.

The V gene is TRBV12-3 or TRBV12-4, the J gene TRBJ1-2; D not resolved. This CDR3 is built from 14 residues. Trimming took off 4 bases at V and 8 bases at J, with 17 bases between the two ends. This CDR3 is CASSSSGSTGGYTF. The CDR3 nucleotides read TGTGCCAGCAGTTCGTCCGGGAGCACCGGGGGCTACACCTTC.

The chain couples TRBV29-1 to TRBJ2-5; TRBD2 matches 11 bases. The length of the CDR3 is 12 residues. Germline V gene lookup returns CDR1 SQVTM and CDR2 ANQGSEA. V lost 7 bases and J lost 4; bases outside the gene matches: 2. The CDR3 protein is CSDGLAGETQYF. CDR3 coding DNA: TGCAGCGATGGACTAGCGGGAGAGACCCAGTACTTC.

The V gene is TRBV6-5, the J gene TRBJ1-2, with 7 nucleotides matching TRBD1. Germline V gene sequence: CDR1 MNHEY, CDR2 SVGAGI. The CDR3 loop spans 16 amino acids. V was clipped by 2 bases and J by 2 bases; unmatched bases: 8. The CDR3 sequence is CASSYAYSGQNYGYTF. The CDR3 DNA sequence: TGTGCCAGCAGTTACGCATATTCGGGACAGAACTATGGCTACACCTTC.

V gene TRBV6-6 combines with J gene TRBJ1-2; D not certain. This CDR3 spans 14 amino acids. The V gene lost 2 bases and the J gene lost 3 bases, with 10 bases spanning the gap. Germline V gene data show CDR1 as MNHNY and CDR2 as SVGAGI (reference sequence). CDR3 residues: CASSYGTDDYGYTF. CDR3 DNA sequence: TGTGCCAGCAGTTACGGTACAGACGACTATGGCTACACCTTC.

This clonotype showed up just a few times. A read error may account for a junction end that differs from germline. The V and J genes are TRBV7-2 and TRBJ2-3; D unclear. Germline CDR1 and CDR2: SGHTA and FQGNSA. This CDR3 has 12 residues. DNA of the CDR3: TGTGCCAGCAGCCTTCCTCTCAACCCGACGGCATTT. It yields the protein CASSLPLNPTAF.

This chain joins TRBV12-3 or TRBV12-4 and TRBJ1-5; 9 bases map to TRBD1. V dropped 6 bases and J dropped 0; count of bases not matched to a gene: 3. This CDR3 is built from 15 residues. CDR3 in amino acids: CASSTGGYSNQPQHF. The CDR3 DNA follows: TGTGCCAGCAGCACAGGGGGCTATAGCAATCAGCCCCAGCATTTT.